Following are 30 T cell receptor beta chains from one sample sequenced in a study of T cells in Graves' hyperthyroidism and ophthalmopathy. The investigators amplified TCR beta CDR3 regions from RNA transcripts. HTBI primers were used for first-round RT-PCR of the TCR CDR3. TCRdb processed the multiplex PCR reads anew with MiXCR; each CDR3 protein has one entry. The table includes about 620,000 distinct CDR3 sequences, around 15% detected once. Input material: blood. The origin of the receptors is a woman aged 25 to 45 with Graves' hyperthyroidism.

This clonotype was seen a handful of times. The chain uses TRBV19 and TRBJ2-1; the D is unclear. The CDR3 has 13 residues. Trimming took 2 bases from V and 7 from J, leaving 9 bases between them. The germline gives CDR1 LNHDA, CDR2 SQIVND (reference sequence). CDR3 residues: CASSINVKNEQFF. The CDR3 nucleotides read TGTGCCAGTAGTATAAACGTGAAAAATGAGCAGTTCTTC.

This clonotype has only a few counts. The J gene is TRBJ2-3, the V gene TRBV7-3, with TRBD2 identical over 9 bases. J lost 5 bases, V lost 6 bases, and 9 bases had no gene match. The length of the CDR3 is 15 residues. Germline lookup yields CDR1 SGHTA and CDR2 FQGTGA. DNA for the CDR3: TGTGCCAGCAGTCAGGGGGTAGCGGGAGAAGATACGCAGTATTTT. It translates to CASSQGVAGEDTQYF.

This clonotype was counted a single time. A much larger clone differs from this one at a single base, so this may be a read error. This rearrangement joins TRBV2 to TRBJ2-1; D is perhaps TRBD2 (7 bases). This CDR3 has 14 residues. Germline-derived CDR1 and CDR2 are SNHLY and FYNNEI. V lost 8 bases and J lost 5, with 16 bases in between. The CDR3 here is CASGGAGTHNEQFF. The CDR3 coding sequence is TGTGCCAGCGGGGGGGCAGGGACCCACAATGAGCAGTTCTTC.

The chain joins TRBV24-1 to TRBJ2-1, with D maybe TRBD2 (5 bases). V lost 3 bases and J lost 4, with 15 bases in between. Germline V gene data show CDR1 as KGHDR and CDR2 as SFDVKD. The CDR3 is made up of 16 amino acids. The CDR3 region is CATSDATSGRYNEQFF. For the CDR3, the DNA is TGTGCCACCAGTGATGCTACCTCGGGGAGATACAATGAGCAGTTCTTC.

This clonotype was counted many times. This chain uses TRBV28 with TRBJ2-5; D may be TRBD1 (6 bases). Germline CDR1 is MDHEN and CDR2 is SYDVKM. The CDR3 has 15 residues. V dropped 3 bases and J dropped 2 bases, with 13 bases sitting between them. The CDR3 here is CASSFEAGEQETQYF. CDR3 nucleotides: TGTGCCAGCAGTTTCGAGGCAGGGGAACAAGAGACCCAGTACTTC. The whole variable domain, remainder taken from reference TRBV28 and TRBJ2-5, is DVKVTQSSRYLVKRTGEKVFLECVQDMDHENMFWYRQDPGLGLRLIYFSYDVKMKEKGDIPEGYSVSREKKERFSLILESASTNQTSMYLCASSFEAGEQETQYFGPGTRLLVL.

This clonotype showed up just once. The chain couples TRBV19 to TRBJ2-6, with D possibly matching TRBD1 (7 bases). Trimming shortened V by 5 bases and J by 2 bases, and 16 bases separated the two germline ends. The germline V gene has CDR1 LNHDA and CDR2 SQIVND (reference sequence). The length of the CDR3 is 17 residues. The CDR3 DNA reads TGTGCCAGTAGTCTAGCGAGGGGGCGCACTGGGGCCAACGTCCTGACTTTC. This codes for CASSLARGRTGANVLTF.

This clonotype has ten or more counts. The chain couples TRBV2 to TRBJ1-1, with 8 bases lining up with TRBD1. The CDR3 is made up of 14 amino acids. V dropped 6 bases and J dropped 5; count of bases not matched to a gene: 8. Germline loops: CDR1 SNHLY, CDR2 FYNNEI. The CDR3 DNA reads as TGTGCCAGCAGAGTACAGGGGGGTGGTACTGAAGCTTTCTTT. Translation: CASRVQGGGTEAFF.

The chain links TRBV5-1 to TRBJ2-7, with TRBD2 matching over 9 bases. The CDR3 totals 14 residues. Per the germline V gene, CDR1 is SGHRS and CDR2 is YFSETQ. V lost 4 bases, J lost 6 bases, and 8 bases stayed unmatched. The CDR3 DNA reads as TGCGCCAGCAGCGCATCCGGGACTAGCTCCGAGCAGTACTTC. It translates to CASSASGTSSEQYF.

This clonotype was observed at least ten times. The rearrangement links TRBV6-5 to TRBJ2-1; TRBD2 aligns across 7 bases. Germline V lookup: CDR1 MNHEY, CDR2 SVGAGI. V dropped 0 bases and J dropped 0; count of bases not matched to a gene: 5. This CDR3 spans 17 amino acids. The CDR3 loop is CASSYSPRGSSYNEQFF. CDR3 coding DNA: TGTGCCAGCAGTTACTCCCCGCGGGGGAGCTCCTACAATGAGCAGTTCTTC.

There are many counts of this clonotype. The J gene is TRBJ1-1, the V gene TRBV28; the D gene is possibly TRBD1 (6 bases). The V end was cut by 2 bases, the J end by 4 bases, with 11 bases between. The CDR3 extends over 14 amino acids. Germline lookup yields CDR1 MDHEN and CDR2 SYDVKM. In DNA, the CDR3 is TGTGCCAGCAGTTTACATACAGGGACCACTGAAGCTTTCTTT. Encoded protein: CASSLHTGTTEAFF.

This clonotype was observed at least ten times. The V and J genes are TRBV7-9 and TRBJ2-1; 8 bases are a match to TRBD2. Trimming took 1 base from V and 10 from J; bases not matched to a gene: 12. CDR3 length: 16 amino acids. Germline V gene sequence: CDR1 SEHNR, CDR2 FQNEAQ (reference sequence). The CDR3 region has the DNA TGTGCCAGCAGCTTAGGTACTAGCGGCAACACCCAAGAGCAGTTCTTC. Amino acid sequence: CASSLGTSGNTQEQFF. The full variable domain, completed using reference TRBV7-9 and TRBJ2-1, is DTGVSQNPRHKITKRGQNVTFRCDPISEHNRLYWYRQTLGQGPEFLTYFQNEAQLEKSRLLSDRFSAERPKGSFSTLEIQRTEQGDSAMYLCASSLGTSGNTQEQFFGPGTRLTVL.

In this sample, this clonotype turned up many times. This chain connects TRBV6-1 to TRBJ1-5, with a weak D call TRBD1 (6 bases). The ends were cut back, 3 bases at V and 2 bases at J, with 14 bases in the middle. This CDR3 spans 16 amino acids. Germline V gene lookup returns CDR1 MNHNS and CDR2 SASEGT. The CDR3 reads CASSDAGVWGNQPQHF. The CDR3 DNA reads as TGTGCCAGCAGTGACGCAGGGGTTTGGGGCAATCAGCCCCAGCATTTT.

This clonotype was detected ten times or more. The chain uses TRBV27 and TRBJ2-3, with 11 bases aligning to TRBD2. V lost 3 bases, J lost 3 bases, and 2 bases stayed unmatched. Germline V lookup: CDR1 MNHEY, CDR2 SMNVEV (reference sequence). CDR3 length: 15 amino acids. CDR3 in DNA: TGTGCCAGCAGTTTGGGACTAGCGGCAACAGATACGCAGTATTTT. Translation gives CASSLGLAATDTQYF.

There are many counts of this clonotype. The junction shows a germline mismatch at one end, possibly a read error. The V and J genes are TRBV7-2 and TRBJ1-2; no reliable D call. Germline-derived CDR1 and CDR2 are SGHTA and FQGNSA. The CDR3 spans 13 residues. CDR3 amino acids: CASSLGANYGYTF. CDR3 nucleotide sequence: TGTGCCAGCAGTTTAGGAGCTAACTATGGCTACACCTTC.

The CDR3, as DNA: TGTGCCAGCAGTGAAGTTAGCCAGGTCCAGTCACCCCTCCACTTT. As protein: CASSEVSQVQSPLHF. The J gene is TRBJ1-6, the V gene TRBV6-1; D gene ambiguous. The V end was cut by 1 base, the J end by 10 bases, with 14 bases between. The CDR3 runs 15 residues. Germline V CDR1 and CDR2: MNHNS, SASEGT.

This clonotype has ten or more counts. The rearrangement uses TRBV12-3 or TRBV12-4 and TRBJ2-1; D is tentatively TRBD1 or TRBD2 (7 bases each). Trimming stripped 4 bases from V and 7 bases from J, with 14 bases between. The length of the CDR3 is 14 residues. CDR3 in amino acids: CASSSQGGRNEQFF. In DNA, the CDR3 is TGTGCCAGCAGTTCCCAGGGGGGGAGAAATGAGCAGTTCTTC.

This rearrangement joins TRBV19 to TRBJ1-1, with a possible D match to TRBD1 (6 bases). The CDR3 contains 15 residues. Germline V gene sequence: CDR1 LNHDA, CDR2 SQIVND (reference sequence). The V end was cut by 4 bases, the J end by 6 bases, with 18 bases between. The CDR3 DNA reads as TGTGCCAGTAGTAGCCAGGGGTCCCGAGGGGCTGAAGCTTTCTTT. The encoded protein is CASSSQGSRGAEAFF.

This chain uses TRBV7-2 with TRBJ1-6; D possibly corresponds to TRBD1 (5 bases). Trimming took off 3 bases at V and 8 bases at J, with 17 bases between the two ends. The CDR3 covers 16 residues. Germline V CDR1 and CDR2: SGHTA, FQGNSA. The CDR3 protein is CASSLGVSLPDSPLHF. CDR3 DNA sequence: TGTGCCAGCAGCTTGGGGGTCAGCCTCCCGGATTCACCCCTCCACTTT.

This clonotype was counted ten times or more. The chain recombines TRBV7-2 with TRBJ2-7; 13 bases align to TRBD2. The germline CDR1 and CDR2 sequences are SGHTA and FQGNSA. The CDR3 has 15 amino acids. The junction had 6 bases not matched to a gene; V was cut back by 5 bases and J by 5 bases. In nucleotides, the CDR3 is TGTGCCAGCAGCGGAGGGGGACTAGCGGGAAACGAGCAGTACTTC. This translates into CASSGGGLAGNEQYF. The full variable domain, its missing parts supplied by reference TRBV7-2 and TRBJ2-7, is GAGVSQSPSNKVTEKGKDVELRCDPISGHTALYWYRQSLGQGLEFLIYFQGNSAPDKSGLPSDRFSAERTGGSVSTLTIQRTQQEDSAVYLCASSGGGLAGNEQYFGPGTRLTVT.

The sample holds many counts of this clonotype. The chain's CDR3 is CASSITRGETQYF. The CDR3 DNA is TGTGCCAGCAGTATAACTAGGGGGGAGACCCAGTACTTC. This chain links TRBV27 with TRBJ2-5, with D possibly TRBD1 on 6 matching bases. The CDR3 has 13 amino acids. The germline gives CDR1 MNHEY, CDR2 SMNVEV (reference sequence). V gave up 5 bases and J gave up 5 bases, with 12 bases separating them.

In DNA, the CDR3 is TGCGCCAGCAGCTTGGATGCGGGAGTAGGCGAGCAGTACTTC. This translates into CASSLDAGVGEQYF. The V gene is TRBV5-1, the J gene TRBJ2-7, with TRBD2 matching over 7 bases. The J segment lost 6 bases and the V segment lost 0 bases, leaving 6 bases of the junction unmatched. CDR3 size: 14 residues. CDR1 and CDR2 from the germline V gene are SGHRS and YFSETQ. The full variable domain, rest sourced from reference TRBV5-1 and TRBJ2-7, is KAGVTQTPRYLIKTRGQQVTLSCSPISGHRSVSWYQQTPGQGLQFLFEYFSETQRNKGNFPGRFSGRQFSNSRSEMNVSTLELGDSALYLCASSLDAGVGEQYFGPGTRLTVT.

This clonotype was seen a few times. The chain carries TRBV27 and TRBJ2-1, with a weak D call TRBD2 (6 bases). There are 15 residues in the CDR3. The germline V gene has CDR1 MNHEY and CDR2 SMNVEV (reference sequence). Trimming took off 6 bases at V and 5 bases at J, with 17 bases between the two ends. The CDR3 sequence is CASRTTGGVDNEQFF. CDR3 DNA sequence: TGTGCCAGCAGAACGACGGGCGGGGTGGACAATGAGCAGTTCTTC.

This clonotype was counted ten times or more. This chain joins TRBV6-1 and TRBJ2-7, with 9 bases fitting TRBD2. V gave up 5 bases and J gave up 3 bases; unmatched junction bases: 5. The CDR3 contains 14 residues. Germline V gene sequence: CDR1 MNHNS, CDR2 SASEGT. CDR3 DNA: TGTGCCAGCAGTTGGTCTAGCGGGAACTACGAGCAGTACTTC. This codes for CASSWSSGNYEQYF.

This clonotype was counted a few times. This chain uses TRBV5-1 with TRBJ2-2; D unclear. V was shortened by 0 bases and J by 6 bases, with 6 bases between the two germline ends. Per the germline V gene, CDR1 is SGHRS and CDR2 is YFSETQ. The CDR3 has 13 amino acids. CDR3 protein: CASSLEISGELFF. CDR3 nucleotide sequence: TGCGCCAGCAGCTTGGAGATTTCCGGGGAGCTGTTTTTT.

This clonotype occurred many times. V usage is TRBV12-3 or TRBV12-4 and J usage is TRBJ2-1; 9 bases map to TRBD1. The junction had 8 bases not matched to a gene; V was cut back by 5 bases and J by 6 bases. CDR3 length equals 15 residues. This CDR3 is CASSTSGTGTNEQFF. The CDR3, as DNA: TGTGCCAGCAGTACCTCCGGGACAGGGACCAATGAGCAGTTCTTC.

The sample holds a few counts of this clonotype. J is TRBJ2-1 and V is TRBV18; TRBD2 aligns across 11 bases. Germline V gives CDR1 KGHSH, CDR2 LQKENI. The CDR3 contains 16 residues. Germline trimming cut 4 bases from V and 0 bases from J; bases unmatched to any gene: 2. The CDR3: CASSLTSGISYNEQFF. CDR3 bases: TGTGCCAGCTCACTGACTAGCGGGATCTCCTACAATGAGCAGTTCTTC.

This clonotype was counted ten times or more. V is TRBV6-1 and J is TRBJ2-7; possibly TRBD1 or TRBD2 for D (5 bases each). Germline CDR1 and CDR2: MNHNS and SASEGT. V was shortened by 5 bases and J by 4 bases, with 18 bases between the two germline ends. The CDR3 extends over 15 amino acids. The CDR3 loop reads CASSLRDGEGYEQYF. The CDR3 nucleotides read TGTGCCAGCAGTCTCAGGGACGGAGAGGGGTACGAGCAGTACTTC.

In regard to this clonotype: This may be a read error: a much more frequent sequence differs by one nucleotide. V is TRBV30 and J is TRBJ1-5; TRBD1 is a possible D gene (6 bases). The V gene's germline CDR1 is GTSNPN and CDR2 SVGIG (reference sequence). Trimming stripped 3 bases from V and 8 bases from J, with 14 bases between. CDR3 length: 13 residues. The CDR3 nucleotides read TGTGCCTGGAGAGTACAGGGTTTGGAGCCCCAGCATTTT. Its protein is CAWRVQGLEPQHF.

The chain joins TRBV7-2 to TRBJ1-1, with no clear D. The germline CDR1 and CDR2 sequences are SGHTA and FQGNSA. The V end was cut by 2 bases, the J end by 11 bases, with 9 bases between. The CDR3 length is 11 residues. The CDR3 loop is CASSLRGTAFF. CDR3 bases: TGTGCCAGCAGCTTAAGAGGAACGGCTTTCTTT.

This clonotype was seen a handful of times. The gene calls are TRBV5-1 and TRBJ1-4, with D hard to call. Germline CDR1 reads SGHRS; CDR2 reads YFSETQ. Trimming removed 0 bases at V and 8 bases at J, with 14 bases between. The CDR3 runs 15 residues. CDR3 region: CASSLGQTSEEKLFF. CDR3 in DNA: TGCGCCAGCAGCTTGGGGCAGACTTCGGAGGAAAAACTGTTTTTT. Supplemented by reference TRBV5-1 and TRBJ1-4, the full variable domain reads KAGVTQTPRYLIKTRGQQVTLSCSPISGHRSVSWYQQTPGQGLQFLFEYFSETQRNKGNFPGRFSGRQFSNSRSEMNVSTLELGDSALYLCASSLGQTSEEKLFFGSGTQLSVL.